Below, one TCR beta chain is given with its context. Its antigen is unidentified. The junction shows a germline mismatch at one end, possibly a read error. Treatment meaning: around 19 received Ad26.COV2.S at low or high dose, single or two shots; 5 received placebo; per-sample allocation not given. Specimen acquisition occurred on day 63 following the initial vaccine or placebo injection. An adult aged 18-55 years in Boston served as the donor. Using immunoSEQ multiplex PCR, the repertoire was profiled, and TCRdb retains in-frame clones only, with some absent. This table has about 390,000 clones, 80% to 90% appearing once. The sample originates from a study of Ad26.COV2.S vaccination and SARS-CoV-2 variants. Study context: Into the muscle, Ad26.COV2.S was dosed once or twice, 56 days apart.

CDR1 is SGHAT, CDR2 FQDESV, per germline (reference sequence). This CDR3 is built from 14 residues. Study-wide results and limits: Those who received the vaccine showed greater spike-specific TCR breadth than those given placebo.

The receptor was isolated from a person aged 18-65 years who received the Ad26.COV2.S COVID-19 vaccine or a placebo. The material sequenced was peripheral blood, taken in a trial of Ad26.COV2.S vaccine versus placebo. The chain has TRBV11-1 and TRBJ2-5; no firm D call. Written as DNA, the CDR3 is TGTGCCAGCAGCTTAGGACCGATCCAAAAGACCCAGTACTTC. It encodes CASSLGPIQKTQYF. The whole variable domain, remainder taken from reference TRBV11-1 and TRBJ2-5, is EAEVAQSPRYKITEKSQAVAFWCDPISGHATLYWYRQILGQGPELLVQFQDESVVDDSQLPKDRFSAERLKGVDSTLKIQPAELGDSAMYLCASSLGPIQKTQYFGPGTRLLVL.